The 26 T cell receptor beta chains below come from one sample, sequenced in a study of regulatory T cells in long-lasting Graves disease. The sample's time point: persistent/refractory GD, antithyroid drugs over 5 years with positive TRAb. Generation of the TCR library employed RNA extracted from PBMCs. Researchers made TCR beta libraries by using iRepertoire HTBI primers and running Arm-PCR on CDR3 regions. TCRdb re-called the multiplex PCR reads with MiXCR, one entry per CDR3 protein. The profile covers roughly 500,000 distinct CDR3 sequences, with less than 25% appearing a single time and about 7.8% taken by the ten largest. The source was peripheral blood mononuclear cells (PBMCs), collected when the disease was refractory, from a patient treated with antithyroid drugs. The receptor set was obtained from a female donor with Graves disease.

A few counts support this clonotype. The J gene is TRBJ2-7, the V gene TRBV20-1; D is possibly TRBD1 or TRBD2 (5 bases each). This CDR3 contains 17 residues. Trimming stripped 3 bases from V and 3 bases from J, with 24 bases between. CDR1 and CDR2 (germline): DFQATT, SNEGSKA (reference sequence). The CDR3 coding sequence is TGCAGTGCTAGTTTTAGAGGGGAGACCGCCCCCTACTACGAGCAGTACTTC. This codes for CSASFRGETAPYYEQYF.

The chain uses TRBV5-6 and TRBJ1-1; D is undetermined. Germline CDR1 reads SGHDT; CDR2 reads YYEEEE. The CDR3 has 13 residues. V lost 3 bases and J 1 base, leaving 7 bases between the germline ends. The CDR3 bases are TGTGCCAGCAGCTCATCAGAGAACACTGAAGCTTTCTTT. Translating it yields CASSSSENTEAFF.

V gene TRBV12-5 combines with J gene TRBJ1-5; D is possibly TRBD1 (6 bases). Per the germline V gene, CDR1 is LGHNT and CDR2 is FRNRAP. The V end was cut by 6 bases, the J end by 4 bases, with 22 bases between. CDR3 length: 17 residues. CDR3 in amino acids: CASGRTRQVSENQPQHF. In nucleotides, the CDR3 is TGTGCTAGTGGCCGAACACGACAGGTTAGCGAAAATCAGCCCCAGCATTTT.

This clonotype was seen a few times. The chain combines TRBV19 with TRBJ2-7, with 7 bases matching TRBD1. The CDR3 consists of 14 residues. V gave up 5 bases and J gave up 5 bases; unmatched junction bases: 9. From germline, CDR1 is LNHDA and CDR2 SQIVND (reference sequence). CDR3 sequence (DNA): TGTGCCAGTAGTCGCCGGGACAGCCGCCACGAGCAGTACTTC. This translates into CASSRRDSRHEQYF.

There are many counts of this clonotype. DNA for the CDR3: TGTGCCAGCAGTTACGTCCAGTCGGGCGAGCAGTACTTC. Translation: CASSYVQSGEQYF. The rearrangement uses TRBV6-5 and TRBJ2-7, with no clear D. This CDR3 is built from 13 residues. V was clipped by 2 bases and J by 6 bases, with 11 bases between them. Per germline, CDR1 MNHEY and CDR2 SVGAGI.

This clonotype appeared a few times. V is TRBV2 and J is TRBJ1-1; D remains ambiguous. Trimming removed 4 bases from V and 0 bases from J, with 6 bases in between. Germline loops: CDR1 SNHLY, CDR2 FYNNEI. This CDR3 spans 13 amino acids. CDR3 in DNA: TGTGCCAGCAGTGGACTTTTGAACACTGAAGCTTTCTTT. Amino acids: CASSGLLNTEAFF.

The DNA of the CDR3 is TGTGCCAGCAAGGAGGCTGCCTGGGGCGAGCAGTACTTC. This codes for CASKEAAWGEQYF. The rearrangement joins TRBV6-1 to TRBJ2-7, with D perhaps TRBD2 (5 bases). This CDR3 region has 13 residues. V shed 7 bases and J shed 6 bases, with 16 bases lying between them. The germline V gene has CDR1 MNHNS and CDR2 SASEGT.

This clonotype occurred many times. The chain joins TRBV25-1 to TRBJ1-1; 9 bases map to TRBD1. This CDR3 has 15 residues. CDR1 MGHDK and CDR2 SYGVNS come from the germline V gene. The trim removed 5 bases at V and 1 base at J, leaving 5 bases unmatched. The CDR3 nucleotides are TGTGCCAGCAGTAGATCGGGACAGGGGAACACTGAAGCTTTCTTT. This codes for CASSRSGQGNTEAFF.

This clonotype was detected only a few times. The chain couples TRBV20-1 to TRBJ1-1, with D perhaps TRBD1 (5 bases). V lost 7 bases and J lost 2, with 14 bases in between. The V gene's germline CDR1 is DFQATT and CDR2 SNEGSKA (reference sequence). The CDR3 sequence is 13 residues long. The CDR3 protein is CSVMDTPNTEAFF. CDR3 DNA sequence: TGCAGTGTCATGGACACGCCAAACACTGAAGCTTTCTTT.

The CDR3 is CASSLGGSSTDTQYF. CDR3 nucleotide sequence: TGTGCCAGCAGCTTGGGGGGATCCAGTACAGATACGCAGTATTTT. V usage is TRBV5-4 and J usage is TRBJ2-3; D is uncertain. V gave up 0 bases and J gave up 3 bases, with 11 bases separating them. CDR1 SGHNT and CDR2 YYREEE come from the germline V gene (reference sequence). This CDR3 spans 15 amino acids.

V gene TRBV12-3 or TRBV12-4 combines with J gene TRBJ2-3, with D unclear. The CDR3 consists of 14 residues. The V gene lost 6 bases and the J gene lost 2 bases, with 12 bases spanning the gap. CDR3 region: CASSFRSVTDTQYF. The CDR3 DNA reads TGTGCCAGCAGCTTCAGATCCGTCACAGATACGCAGTATTTT.

This clonotype occurred a few times. The rearrangement links TRBV15 to TRBJ2-7, with 9 bases lining up with TRBD2. The germline V gene has CDR1 LNHNV and CDR2 YYDKDF (reference sequence). The junction had 7 bases not matched to a gene; V was cut back by 8 bases and J by 2 bases. The length of the CDR3 is 14 residues. CDR3 residues: CATRGAGGTYEQYF. The CDR3 DNA follows: TGTGCCACCCGCGGGGCGGGAGGGACCTACGAGCAGTACTTC. Full variable domain (outside the CDR3, taken from reference TRBV15 and TRBJ2-7): DAMVIQNPRYQVTQFGKPVTLSCSQTLNHNVMYWYQQKSSQAPKLLFHYYDKDFNNEADTPDNFQSRRPNTSFCFLDIRSPGLGDTAMYLCATRGAGGTYEQYFGPGTRLTVT.

V usage is TRBV29-1 and J usage is TRBJ2-2, with 7 nucleotides matching TRBD1. The trim removed 5 bases at V and 4 bases at J, leaving 4 bases unmatched. CDR1 and CDR2 from the germline V gene are SQVTM and ANQGSEA. The CDR3 is 13 residues long. The CDR3 DNA is TGCAGCGTTAGAACAGGGGCCACCGGGGAGCTGTTTTTT. It translates to CSVRTGATGELFF.

There are many counts of this clonotype. The V call is TRBV12-3 or TRBV12-4, the J call TRBJ1-5; 9 nucleotides agree with TRBD1. V lost 7 bases to trimming and J lost 1 base; unmatched junction nucleotides: 5. CDR3 length: 15 amino acids. The chain's CDR3 is CASTPGQGSNQPQHF. The CDR3 DNA follows: TGTGCCAGCACCCCGGGACAGGGAAGCAATCAGCCCCAGCATTTT.

This clonotype occurred a few times. This rearrangement joins TRBV7-4 to TRBJ1-2, with D unresolved. The CDR3 is 15 residues long. Trimming shortened V by 4 bases and J by 7 bases, and 19 bases separated the two germline ends. CDR1 SGHVT and CDR2 SQSDAQ come from the germline V gene. The CDR3 reads CASSSTREVRGGYTF. CDR3 coding DNA: TGTGCCAGCAGCTCTACAAGGGAAGTTCGGGGTGGCTACACCTTC.

This clonotype was seen only a few times. The V and J genes are TRBV4-3 and TRBJ2-7; either TRBD1 or TRBD2 may fit D (5 bases each). Germline V CDR1 and CDR2: LGHNA, YSLEER. The CDR3 spans 17 residues. Deletions cut 4 bases from V and 6 bases from J, with 25 bases between. This chain's CDR3 is CASSPKAFTGTPSEQYF. The CDR3 DNA reads TGCGCCAGCAGCCCCAAAGCATTCACCGGGACCCCTAGCGAGCAGTACTTC.

This clonotype has a count of ten or more. The chain links TRBV7-2 to TRBJ2-7; 8 nucleotides align to TRBD1. The junction had 6 bases not matched to a gene; V was cut back by 5 bases and J by 6 bases. There are 13 residues in the CDR3. The germline V gene has CDR1 SGHTA and CDR2 FQGNSA. CDR3 sequence: CASSQTGVGEQYF. CDR3 sequence (DNA): TGTGCCAGCAGCCAGACAGGGGTGGGCGAGCAGTACTTC.

This clonotype came up many times. The J gene is TRBJ2-7, the V gene TRBV7-9; 10 bases fit TRBD1. The germline gives CDR1 SEHNR, CDR2 FQNEAQ (reference sequence). This CDR3 has 15 amino acids. V shed 3 bases, J shed 0 bases, and the junction held 2 bases outside the gene matches. CDR3 sequence: CASSFGTGASYEQYF. CDR3 in DNA: TGTGCCAGCAGCTTTGGGACAGGGGCCTCCTACGAGCAGTACTTC.

The CDR3 sequence is CSARGDRLRPQHF. The CDR3 DNA reads as TGCAGTGCTAGAGGGGACAGGCTTCGTCCCCAGCATTTT. J is TRBJ1-5 and V is TRBV20-1; 8 bases align to TRBD1. V shed 1 base and J 10 bases; nucleotides not matched to a gene: 6. Germline lookup yields CDR1 DFQATT and CDR2 SNEGSKA (reference sequence). The CDR3 is 13 residues long.

V and J are TRBV29-1 and TRBJ2-5; D is unresolved. Germline-derived CDR1 and CDR2 are SQVTM and ANQGSEA. The V end was cut by 5 bases, the J end by 4 bases, with 23 bases between. This CDR3 region has 16 residues. The CDR3 loop is CSVFSSGKSMGETQYF. Written as DNA, the CDR3 is TGCAGCGTTTTTTCCTCGGGCAAATCGATGGGAGAGACCCAGTACTTC.

This clonotype occurred many times. J is TRBJ1-1 and V is TRBV28; the D gene is possibly TRBD1 (5 bases). Per germline, CDR1 MDHEN and CDR2 SYDVKM. CDR3 size: 15 residues. The germline V and J ends were trimmed by 6 bases and 3 bases, with 17 bases remaining between them. The chain's CDR3 is CASSRIGQVDTEAFF. The CDR3 DNA is TGTGCCAGCAGCCGCATCGGACAAGTCGACACTGAAGCTTTCTTT.

This clonotype was counted only a few times. This chain joins TRBV20-1 and TRBJ1-1; D remains unclear. Per the germline V gene, CDR1 is DFQATT and CDR2 is SNEGSKA (reference sequence). The V end lost 5 bases, the J end lost 0 bases, and 13 bases lay between the germline ends. The CDR3 has 14 amino acids. The CDR3 nucleotides read TGCAGTGCTCACGAGAGGAACTTGAACACTGAAGCTTTCTTT. Its translation: CSAHERNLNTEAFF.

The table lists this clonotype with many counts. The chain carries TRBV2 and TRBJ2-4; 8 bases align to TRBD1. The CDR3 length is 16 residues. V was pared by 8 bases and J by 1 base, with 10 bases of the junction left unmatched. Germline CDR1 and CDR2: SNHLY and FYNNEI. The CDR3 here is CASDAERTGAKNIQYF. CDR3 bases: TGTGCCAGCGACGCCGAGAGGACAGGGGCCAAAAACATTCAGTACTTC.

This clonotype was observed many times. The gene calls are TRBV27 and TRBJ2-2; 7 nucleotides agree with TRBD2. The CDR3 totals 14 residues. The trim removed 6 bases at V and 8 bases at J, leaving 9 bases unmatched. The germline V gene encodes CDR1 MNHEY and CDR2 SMNVEV (reference sequence). This chain's CDR3 is CASRGSGGLGELFF. The CDR3 DNA is TGTGCCAGCAGGGGCTCGGGGGGTCTTGGGGAGCTGTTTTTT.

The chain recombines TRBV14 with TRBJ2-4, with D perhaps TRBD1 (6 bases). V lost 3 bases and J 12 bases, leaving 15 bases between the germline ends. The CDR3 spans 13 residues. CDR1 and CDR2 (germline): SGHDN, FVKESK. CDR3 DNA: TGTGCCAGCAGCCATCAGAGCAGGGGCCCTCAGTACTTC. Translating gives CASSHQSRGPQYF.

This clonotype was seen many times. The chain recombines TRBV11-1 with TRBJ2-7; maybe TRBD2 (5 bases). CDR1 and CDR2 (germline): SGHAT, FQDESV (reference sequence). V lost 4 bases, J lost 3 bases, and 7 bases lay in between. The CDR3 runs to 12 residues. The CDR3 sequence: CASSWENYEQYF. The CDR3 DNA reads as TGTGCCAGCAGCTGGGAGAACTACGAGCAGTACTTC. Based on the CDR3 plus reference TRBV11-1 and TRBJ2-7, the full variable domain is EAEVAQSPRYKITEKSQAVAFWCDPISGHATLYWYRQILGQGPELLVQFQDESVVDDSQLPKDRFSAERLKGVDSTLKIQPAELGDSAMYLCASSWENYEQYFGPGTRLTVT.